This TCR beta chain was observed in a study of blood T cell repertoires in COVID-19. Clones were sequenced by immunoSEQ multiplex PCR, and TCRdb holds only the in-frame ones, with some missing. Here the sample spans around 280,000 clones, about 90% being singletons. This CDR3 is built from 16 residues. From germline, CDR1 is WNHNN and CDR2 SYGVQD (reference sequence). Losses at the gene ends were 3 bases for V and 3 bases for J; bases not matched to a gene: 7. V gene TRBV10-1 combines with J gene TRBJ2-7; 11 nucleotides line up with TRBD2. What was sequenced was peripheral blood. This clonotype originated in a woman in her 30s who had recovered from COVID-19. CDR3 sequence (DNA): TGCGCCAGCAGTGATGGGGTAGCGGGAGGGGACTACGAGCAGTACTTC. This codes for CASSDGVAGGDYEQYF.